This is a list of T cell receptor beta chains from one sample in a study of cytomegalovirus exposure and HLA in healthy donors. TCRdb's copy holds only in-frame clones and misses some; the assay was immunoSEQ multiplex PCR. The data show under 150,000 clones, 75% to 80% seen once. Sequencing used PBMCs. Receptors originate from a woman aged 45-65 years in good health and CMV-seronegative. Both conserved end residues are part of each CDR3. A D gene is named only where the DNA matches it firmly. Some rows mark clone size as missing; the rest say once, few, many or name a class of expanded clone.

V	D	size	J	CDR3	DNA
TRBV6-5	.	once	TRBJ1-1	CASSGNRMNTEAFF	TGTGCCAGCAGTGGTAACAGGATGAACACTGAAGCTTTCTTT
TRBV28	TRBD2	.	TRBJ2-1	CASSFTGLALDEQFF	TGTGCCAGCAGTTTCACTGGACTAGCGCTCGATGAGCAGTTCTTC
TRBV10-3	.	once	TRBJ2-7	CAISELTEQYF	TGTGCCATCAGTGAGCTAACCGAGCAGTACTTC
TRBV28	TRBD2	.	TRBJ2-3	CAITQAGGFTDTQYF	TGTGCCATCACTCAAGCGGGGGGTTTCACAGATACGCAGTATTTT
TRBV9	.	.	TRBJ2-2	CASSSRQPVMSTGELFF	TGTGCCAGCAGCTCCCGACAGCCTGTTATGAGCACCGGGGAGCTGTTTTTT
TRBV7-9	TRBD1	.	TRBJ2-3	CASSYNRGAGSTDTQYF	TGTGCCAGCAGCTACAACAGGGGGGCTGGTTCCACAGATACGCAGTATTTT
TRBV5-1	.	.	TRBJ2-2	CASRRLAGGFGAGELFF	.
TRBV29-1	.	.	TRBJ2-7	CSVLQGPYEQYF	TGCAGCGTCCTACAGGGTCCCTACGAGCAGTACTTC
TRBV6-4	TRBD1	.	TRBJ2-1	CASSDSIEGANNEQFF	TGTGCCAGCAGTGACTCGATAGAGGGGGCGAACAATGAGCAGTTCTTC
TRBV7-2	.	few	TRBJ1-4	CASSLEGGRHEKLFF	TGTGCCAGCAGCTTAGAGGGGGGGCGCCACGAAAAACTGTTTTTT
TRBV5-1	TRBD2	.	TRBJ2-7	CASSFRGGAGEQYF	TGCGCCAGCAGCTTCCGCGGGGGGGCGGGCGAGCAGTACTTC
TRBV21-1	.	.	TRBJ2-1	CASSKSRQGVLGEQFF	TGTGCCAGCAGCAAATCCCGGCAGGGGGTGCTGGGTGAGCAGTTCTTC
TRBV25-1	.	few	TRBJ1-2	CASSEYWALDSGYTF	TGTGCCAGCAGTGAATATTGGGCTCTCGATTCTGGCTACACCTTC
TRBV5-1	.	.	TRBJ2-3	CASSIDSPSTDTQYF	TGCGCCAGCAGTATCGACAGCCCTAGCACAGATACGCAGTATTTT
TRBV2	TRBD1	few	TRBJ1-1	CASFGTVGRGDTEAFF	TGTGCCAGCTTTGGGACCGTTGGCAGGGGGGACACTGAAGCTTTCTTT
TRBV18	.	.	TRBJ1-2	CASSLDSLFSYGYTF	TGTGCCAGCTCACTCGACAGTTTGTTTAGCTATGGCTACACCTTC
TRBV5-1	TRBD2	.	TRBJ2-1	CASSGIAGDYNEQFF	TGCGCCAGCAGCGGCATAGCGGGGGATTACAATGAGCAGTTCTTC
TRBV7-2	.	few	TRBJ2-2	CASSPQGSGELFF	TGTGCCAGCAGCCCCCAGGGGTCGGGGGAGCTGTTTTTT
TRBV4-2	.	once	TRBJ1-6	CASSQGEGFSNSPLHF	TGTGCCAGCAGCCAAGGGGAGGGTTTCTCTAATTCACCCCTCCACTTT
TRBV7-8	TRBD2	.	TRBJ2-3	CASSLGLRSGGLTDTQYF	TGTGCCAGCAGCTTAGGCCTCCGTAGCGGGGGTCTCACAGATACGCAGTATTTT
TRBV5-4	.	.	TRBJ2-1	CASSLTRSNEQFF	TGTGCCAGCAGCTTAACTAGAAGCAATGAGCAGTTCTTC
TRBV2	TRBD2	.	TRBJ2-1	CASSEGGALDEQFF	TGTGCCAGCAGTGAGGGAGGGGCGTTGGATGAGCAGTTCTTC
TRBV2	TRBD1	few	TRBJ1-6	CASRFQGAGNSPLHF	TGTGCCAGCAGATTCCAGGGGGCGGGCAATTCACCCCTCCACTTT
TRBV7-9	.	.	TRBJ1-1	CSSSFQFPEAFF	TGTTCCAGCAGCTTTCAGTTTCCTGAAGCTTTCTTT
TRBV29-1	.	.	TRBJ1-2	CSARGDEGYTF	TGCAGCGCCCGGGGGGACGAGGGCTACACCTTC
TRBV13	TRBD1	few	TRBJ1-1	CASSPRTGRTEAFF	TGTGCCAGCAGCCCCCGGACAGGAAGAACTGAAGCTTTCTTT
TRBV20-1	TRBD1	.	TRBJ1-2	CSVWDRYGYTF	TGCAGTGTTTGGGACAGATATGGCTACACCTTC
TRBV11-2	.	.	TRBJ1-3	CASSLFSGASGNTIYF	TGTGCCAGCAGCTTATTTTCAGGGGCATCTGGAAACACCATATATTTT
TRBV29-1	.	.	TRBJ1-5	CSVSGVSGQPQHF	TGCAGCGTTTCAGGGGTCTCAGGTCAGCCCCAGCATTTT
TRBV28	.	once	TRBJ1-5	CASSPPGGVQPQHF	TGTGCCAGCAGCCCACCCGGAGGGGTTCAGCCCCAGCATTTT
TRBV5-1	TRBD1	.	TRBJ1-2	CASSSWDRGLNYGYTF	TGCGCCAGCAGCTCCTGGGACAGGGGTCTTAACTATGGCTACACCTTC
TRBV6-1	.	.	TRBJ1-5	CASRKGAEDQPQHF	TGTGCCAGCCGGAAGGGAGCCGAAGATCAGCCCCAGCATTTT
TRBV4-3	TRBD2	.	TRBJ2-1	CASSQDGLVYNEQFF	TGCGCCAGCAGCCAAGATGGACTAGTGTACAATGAGCAGTTCTTC
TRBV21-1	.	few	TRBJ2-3	CASSKAGAGGTNTQYF	TGTGCCAGCAGCAAAGCAGGAGCGGGGGGCACAAATACGCAGTATTTT
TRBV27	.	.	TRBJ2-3	CASGNRMVADTQYF	TGTGCCAGCGGGAACAGGATGGTGGCAGATACGCAGTATTTT
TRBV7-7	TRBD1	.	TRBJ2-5	CASSLGQGKTQYF	TGTGCTAGCAGCTTAGGACAGGGAAAGACCCAGTACTTC
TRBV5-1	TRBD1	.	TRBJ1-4	CASSLGGTGNEKLFF	TGCGCCAGCAGCTTGGGAGGGACAGGGAATGAAAAACTGTTTTTT
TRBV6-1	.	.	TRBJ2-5	CASSGYSGHSVQYF	TGTGCCAGCAGTGGATACTCGGGACACTCGGTGCAGTACTTC
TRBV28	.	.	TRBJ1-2	CASSSSLSNYGYTF	TGTGCCAGCAGTTCTAGCTTATCTAACTATGGCTACACCTTC
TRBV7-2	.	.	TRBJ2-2	CASSLNRNTGELFF	TGTGCCAGCAGCTTGAACAGGAACACCGGGGAGCTGTTTTTT
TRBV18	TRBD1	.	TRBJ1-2	CASSPGGQGAYGYTF	TGTGCCAGCTCACCAGGGGGACAGGGGGCGTATGGCTACACCTTC
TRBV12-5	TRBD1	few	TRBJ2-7	CASGLASGTVSYEQYF	TGTGCTAGTGGTTTGGCCTCCGGGACAGTTTCCTACGAGCAGTACTTC
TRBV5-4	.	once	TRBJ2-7	CASRQEGNYEQYF	TGTGCCAGCAGACAGGAGGGGAACTACGAGCAGTACTTC
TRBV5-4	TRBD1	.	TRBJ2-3	CASSLWDSSTDTQYF	TGTGCCAGCAGCCTTTGGGACAGCAGCACAGATACGCAGTATTTT
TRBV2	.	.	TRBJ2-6	CASSVWGRGSGANVLTF	TGTGCCAGCAGTGTATGGGGCAGGGGATCTGGGGCCAACGTCCTGACTTTC